Listed below are T cell receptor beta chains from one sample, sequenced in a study of a mutant IDH1 vaccine in newly diagnosed glioma. Sequencing used immunoSEQ multiplex PCR; TCRdb keeps in-frame clones, though not all of them. The sample carries 25,000 to 30,000 clones, roughly 80% recorded once. No antigen has been assigned to these receptors. The sample here was PBMCs, taken from a glioma patient whose treatment included an IDH1 peptide vaccine. These TCRs come from a woman in her 30s with glioma. Each CDR3 is given with its conserved first and last residue. Fields, in order: J gene, D gene, clone size, V gene, CDR3 protein, CDR3 DNA. A D gene is named only where the DNA matches it firmly. Part of the rows lack a size; the others show once, few, many or a class for expanded clones.

j_gene: TRBJ1-1
d_gene: TRBD1
abundance: NA
v_gene: TRBV29-1
CDR3aa: CSANRGNTEAFF
CDR3nt: TGCAGCGCCAACAGGGGAAACACTGAAGCTTTCTTT

j_gene: TRBJ1-5
d_gene: TRBD1
abundance: NA
v_gene: TRBV29-1
CDR3aa: CSVEGIAGQGLHF
CDR3nt: TGCAGCGTTGAAGGAATTGCGGGACAGGGACTTCATTTT

j_gene: TRBJ1-1
d_gene: NA
abundance: NA
v_gene: TRBV6-1
CDR3aa: CASSSPAGETEAFF
CDR3nt: TGTGCCAGCAGTTCCCCCGCCGGTGAGACTGAAGCTTTCTTT

j_gene: TRBJ1-2
d_gene: NA
abundance: NA
v_gene: TRBV7-8
CDR3aa: CASSNKDSYGYTF
CDR3nt: TGTGCCAGCAGCAACAAGGACAGCTATGGCTACACCTTC

j_gene: TRBJ2-7
d_gene: NA
abundance: NA
v_gene: TRBV7-2
CDR3aa: CASSLPPNNEQYF
CDR3nt: TGTGCCAGCAGCTTACCGCCGAACAACGAGCAGTACTTC

j_gene: TRBJ2-6
d_gene: NA
abundance: once
v_gene: TRBV7-2
CDR3aa: CASSHRLGAGANVLTF
CDR3nt: TGTGCCAGCAGCCATCGCCTTGGGGCAGGGGCCAACGTCCTGACTTTC

j_gene: TRBJ1-3
d_gene: TRBD1
abundance: NA
v_gene: TRBV10-3
CDR3aa: CAISTTGGAGNTIYF
CDR3nt: TGTGCCATCAGTACGACAGGGGGCGCTGGAAACACCATATATTTT

j_gene: TRBJ2-6
d_gene: TRBD1
abundance: once
v_gene: TRBV6-5
CDR3aa: CASSYGQGSGANVLTF
CDR3nt: TGTGCCAGCAGTTACGGACAGGGTTCCGGGGCCAACGTCCTGACTTTC

j_gene: TRBJ2-5
d_gene: NA
abundance: few
v_gene: TRBV7-2
CDR3aa: CASSFWGGRSQETQYF
CDR3nt: TGTGCCAGCAGCTTTTGGGGGGGCCGTTCGCAAGAGACCCAGTACTTC

j_gene: TRBJ2-2
d_gene: TRBD2
abundance: NA
v_gene: TRBV7-9
CDR3aa: CASSSGLAGGNTGELFF
CDR3nt: TGTGCCAGCAGCTCCGGACTAGCGGGGGGTAACACCGGGGAGCTGTTTTTT

j_gene: TRBJ2-2
d_gene: NA
abundance: NA
v_gene: TRBV7-7
CDR3aa: CASSLEASQTGELFF
CDR3nt: TGTGCTAGCAGCTTAGAGGCCAGCCAAACCGGGGAGCTGTTTTTT

j_gene: TRBJ2-2
d_gene: NA
abundance: NA
v_gene: TRBV2
CDR3aa: CASSETSSNTGELFF
CDR3nt: TGTGCCAGCAGTGAAACTAGCTCTAACACCGGGGAGCTGTTTTTT

j_gene: TRBJ1-2
d_gene: NA
abundance: NA
v_gene: TRBV30
CDR3aa: CAWSLVNNYGYTF
CDR3nt: TGTGCCTGGAGTTTAGTTAACAACTATGGCTACACCTTC

j_gene: TRBJ1-2
d_gene: NA
abundance: NA
v_gene: TRBV19
CDR3aa: CASIGPAVYTF
CDR3nt: TGTGCCAGTATCGGTCCGGCCGTCTACACCTTC

j_gene: TRBJ1-6
d_gene: NA
abundance: NA
v_gene: TRBV6-1
CDR3aa: CASSEASGSPLHF
CDR3nt: TGTGCCAGCAGTGAAGCTTCCGGGTCACCCCTCCACTTT

j_gene: TRBJ1-5
d_gene: NA
abundance: medium-sized
v_gene: TRBV4-2
CDR3aa: CASSEPSSNQPQHF
CDR3nt: TGTGCCAGCAGCGAACCGAGCAGCAATCAGCCCCAGCATTTT

j_gene: TRBJ1-2
d_gene: NA
abundance: NA
v_gene: TRBV6-6
CDR3aa: CASSSPDLGGYTF
CDR3nt: TGTGCCAGCAGTTCCCCGGACCTAGGTGGCTACACCTTC

j_gene: TRBJ2-7
d_gene: TRBD2
abundance: NA
v_gene: TRBV27
CDR3aa: CASSSLAGGTYEQYF
CDR3nt: TGTGCCAGCAGCTCTCTAGCGGGGGGCACCTACGAGCAGTACTTC

j_gene: TRBJ1-2
d_gene: TRBD1
abundance: NA
v_gene: TRBV18
CDR3aa: CASSSATGGVGANYGYTF
CDR3nt: TGTGCCAGCTCATCGGCGACAGGGGGCGTCGGGGCTAACTATGGCTACACCTTC

j_gene: TRBJ2-1
d_gene: NA
abundance: NA
v_gene: TRBV2
CDR3aa: CASTAEDISYNEQFF
CDR3nt: TGTGCCAGCACCGCCGAGGATATCTCCTACAATGAGCAGTTCTTC

j_gene: TRBJ1-5
d_gene: NA
abundance: NA
v_gene: TRBV5-1
CDR3aa: CASSLAGYSNQPQHF
CDR3nt: TGCGCCAGCAGCTTGGCCGGTTATAGCAATCAGCCCCAGCATTTT

j_gene: TRBJ2-2
d_gene: NA
abundance: NA
v_gene: TRBV10-1
CDR3aa: CASRQVNTGELFF
CDR3nt: TGCGCCAGCCGCCAAGTGAACACCGGGGAGCTGTTTTTT

j_gene: TRBJ2-7
d_gene: NA
abundance: NA
v_gene: TRBV5-3
CDR3aa: CARSPSLEQYF
CDR3nt: TGTGCCAGAAGCCCCTCCCTCGAGCAGTACTTC

j_gene: TRBJ2-5
d_gene: TRBD1
abundance: NA
v_gene: TRBV7-6
CDR3aa: CASSRRQGETQYF
CDR3nt: TGTGCCAGCAGCCGTCGACAGGGTGAAACCCAGTACTTC

j_gene: TRBJ1-4
d_gene: NA
abundance: NA
v_gene: TRBV18
CDR3aa: CASSPGSVEKLFF
CDR3nt: TGTGCCAGCTCACCGGGATCCGTGGAAAAACTGTTTTTT

j_gene: TRBJ2-1
d_gene: NA
abundance: NA
v_gene: TRBV30
CDR3aa: CAWVPKYNEQFF
CDR3nt: TGTGCCTGGGTCCCCAAGTACAATGAGCAGTTCTTC

j_gene: TRBJ1-2
d_gene: NA
abundance: NA
v_gene: TRBV9
CDR3aa: CASSVGDAGEGYGYTF
CDR3nt: TGTGCCAGCAGCGTAGGGGACGCCGGCGAGGGCTATGGCTACACCTTC

j_gene: TRBJ2-7
d_gene: NA
abundance: NA
v_gene: TRBV30
CDR3aa: CAWSVLAYEQYF
CDR3nt: TGTGCCTGGAGTGTACTAGCCTACGAGCAGTACTTC

j_gene: TRBJ1-1
d_gene: NA
abundance: NA
v_gene: TRBV14
CDR3aa: CASSTAGGRSTEAFF
CDR3nt: TGTGCCAGCAGCACTGCAGGTGGACGGAGCACTGAAGCTTTCTTT

j_gene: TRBJ1-2
d_gene: NA
abundance: NA
v_gene: TRBV2
CDR3aa: CASRPPGGGAFRSGYTF
CDR3nt: TGTGCCAGCAGGCCTCCCGGGGGCGGGGCCTTCCGATCAGGCTACACCTTC